The 8 T cell receptor beta chains given below trace back to one sample, sequenced in a study of shared clonotypes between healthy human individuals. The protocol was immunoSEQ multiplex PCR, while the TCRdb copy is restricted to in-frame clones and leaves out a portion. The sample gives over 850,000 clones, approximately 80% of which show up once; about 0.52% is in the top ten. Sample: memory CD4+ T cells from PBMCs. As to subset: CD45RA-negative fraction. The receptors were gathered from a man in his late teens or twenties in good health. Some clones in this sample may be carry-over from other donors' samples.

The CDR3 region has the DNA TGTGCCAGCAGCTTGGACGCAGTTGAATCTTATGGCTACACCTTC. It yields the protein CASSLDAVESYGYTF. The V and J genes are TRBV5-4 and TRBJ1-2; D ambiguous. The V gene's germline CDR1 is SGHNT and CDR2 YYREEE (reference sequence). Trimming removed 0 bases from V and 5 bases from J, with 14 bases in between. The CDR3 extends over 15 amino acids.

This sequence joins TRBV11-1 and TRBJ2-1, with D hard to call. The germline gives CDR1 SGHAT, CDR2 FQDESV (reference sequence). V gave up 3 bases and J gave up 0 bases, with 18 bases separating them. This CDR3 region has 18 residues. The CDR3 region has the DNA TGTGCCAGCAGCTTTCACCGGACGTCCAGGCCCTCCTACAATGAGCAGTTCTTC. Its translation is CASSFHRTSRPSYNEQFF.

V is TRBV9 and J is TRBJ1-2, with TRBD1 matching over 11 bases. There are 15 residues in the CDR3. The germline gives CDR1 SGDLS, CDR2 YYNGEE. J was trimmed by 7 bases and V by 3 bases; bases with no gene match: 8. This CDR3 is CASSANPGTGGGYTF. CDR3 DNA: TGTGCCAGCAGCGCCAACCCCGGGACAGGGGGTGGCTACACCTTC.

The V and J genes are TRBV29-1 and TRBJ1-1; tentatively, D is TRBD1 (6 bases). The CDR3 totals 12 residues. CDR1 and CDR2 from the germline V gene are SQVTM and ANQGSEA. The germline V and J ends were trimmed by 7 bases and 5 bases, with 14 bases remaining between them. The CDR3 DNA is TGCAGCGCCCAGGGGCGGGCGACTGAAGCTTTCTTT. This translates into CSAQGRATEAFF. Full variable domain (outside the CDR3, taken from reference TRBV29-1 and TRBJ1-1): SAVISQKPSRDICQRGTSLTIQCQVDSQVTMMFWYRQQPGQSLTLIATANQGSEATYESGFVIDKFPISRPNLTFSTLTVSNMSPEDSSIYLCSAQGRATEAFFGQGTRLTVV.

This clone was recorded only once. The chain uses TRBV27 and TRBJ2-2, with 7 nucleotides matching TRBD2. The CDR3 sequence is 15 residues long. CDR1 and CDR2 from the germline V gene are MNHEY and SMNVEV (reference sequence). J gave up 0 bases and V 5 bases, and 3 bases lay outside the gene matches. The CDR3 DNA follows: TGTGCCAGCAGTACCCTAGCGGCGAACACCGGGGAGCTGTTTTTT. Protein sequence: CASSTLAANTGELFF.

This clone was seen a handful of times. The chain is built from TRBV7-2 and TRBJ1-3; no reliable D call. This CDR3 has 12 residues. CDR1 SGHTA and CDR2 FQGNSA come from the germline V gene. Trimming took off 10 bases at V and 8 bases at J, with 15 bases between the two ends. The CDR3 here is CATQTSGHTIYF. In DNA form, the CDR3 reads TGTGCCACCCAGACATCTGGGCACACCATATATTTT.

The rearrangement links TRBV7-3 to TRBJ1-1; D call uncertain. The CDR3 extends over 13 amino acids. V dropped 4 bases and J dropped 5 bases, with 11 bases sitting between them. Germline-derived CDR1 and CDR2 are SGHTA and FQGTGA. In DNA form, the CDR3 reads TGTGCCAGCAGCTCCCAGCAGGAGACTGAAGCTTTCTTT. It is translated as CASSSQQETEAFF.

The CDR3 nucleotides read TGTGCCAGCAGCTTAGCTCGGACTACCTCAGGGGGCAATGAGCAGTTCTTC. The encoded protein is CASSLARTTSGGNEQFF. The V call is TRBV11-3, the J call TRBJ2-1, with D maybe TRBD1 (7 bases). V was pared by 1 base and J by 6 bases, with 19 bases between. The CDR3 loop spans 17 amino acids. CDR1 is SGHNT, CDR2 YENEEA, per germline.